Shown below are 10 T cell receptor beta chains from a single sample sequenced in a study of early T cells in non-severe SARS-CoV-2 infection. TCRdb independently ran MiXCR on the 5' RACE reads; one entry per CDR3 protein. The table includes approximately 64,000 distinct CDR3 sequences, 18% detected once. The specimen comprised whole blood, sampled at baseline. The receptor set was obtained from an adult who was a healthcare worker with PCR-confirmed SARS-CoV-2 infection or an uninfected control (not recorded which).

In this sample, this clonotype turned up a few times. The chain employs TRBV5-1 and TRBJ2-7, with D maybe TRBD1 (5 bases). From germline, CDR1 is SGHRS and CDR2 YFSETQ. The CDR3 loop spans 13 amino acids. Trimming cost V 0 bases and J 4 bases, with 8 bases left between them. The CDR3 DNA follows: TGCGCCAGCAGCTTGGAACAGGATTACGAGCAGTACTTC. Translation gives CASSLEQDYEQYF.

This clonotype was seen many times. In nucleotides, the CDR3 is TGTGCCAGCAGTACACCGGCCTCCTACGAGCAGTACTTC. It yields the protein CASSTPASYEQYF. The chain uses TRBV12-3 or TRBV12-4 and TRBJ2-7; no clear D. This CDR3 contains 13 residues. Trimming pared 5 bases from V and 0 bases from J, leaving 8 bases between.

The chain joins TRBV30 to TRBJ2-6, with D perhaps TRBD1 (5 bases). Germline CDR1 GTSNPN, CDR2 SVGIG (reference sequence). V lost 0 bases and J lost 0, with 6 bases in between. The CDR3 has 15 amino acids. This chain's CDR3 is CAWSVDSSGANVLTF. The DNA of the CDR3 is TGTGCCTGGAGTGTTGACAGCTCTGGGGCCAACGTCCTGACTTTC. Using reference TRBV30 and TRBJ2-6 for the parts outside the CDR3, the full variable domain is SQTIHQWPATLVQPVGSPLSLECTVEGTSNPNLYWYRQAAGRGLQLLFYSVGIGQISSEVPQNLSASRPQDRQFILSSKKLLLSDSGFYLCAWSVDSSGANVLTFGAGSRLTVL.

In this sample, this clonotype turned up a few times. The rearrangement links TRBV11-2 to TRBJ1-1; tentatively, D is TRBD1 (6 bases). V was trimmed by 5 bases and J by 4 bases, leaving 17 bases between them. Per germline, CDR1 SGHAT and CDR2 FQNNGV. The CDR3 consists of 15 residues. The CDR3 DNA reads TGTGCCAGCAGCCCGAGGACAGCCCGGAGCACTGAAGCTTTCTTT. Its protein product is CASSPRTARSTEAFF.

This clonotype was counted a few times. V gene TRBV12-3 or TRBV12-4 combines with J gene TRBJ1-1, with TRBD1 identical over 7 bases. V shed 6 bases, J shed 6 bases, and the junction held 7 bases outside the gene matches. The length of the CDR3 is 13 residues. The CDR3 loop reads CASSSRQGSEAFF. In DNA, the CDR3 is TGTGCCAGCAGCTCGCGACAGGGCTCTGAAGCTTTCTTT.

This chain links TRBV4-2 with TRBJ2-2; D might be TRBD2 (5 bases). Trimming stripped 6 bases from V and 3 bases from J, with 14 bases between. CDR1 is LGHNA and CDR2 is YNFKEQ in the germline V gene. The CDR3 contains 15 residues. In DNA, the CDR3 is TGTGCCAGCAGTCTTACTGCGAGGGACACCGGGGAGCTGTTTTTT. Translation gives CASSLTARDTGELFF.

The table lists this clonotype with a few counts. The rearrangement links TRBV4-3 to TRBJ2-4; D unresolved. V lost 0 bases, J lost 6 bases, and 15 bases lay in between. Germline V gene sequence: CDR1 LGHNA, CDR2 YSLEER. The length of the CDR3 is 16 residues. This chain's CDR3 is CASSQDIGPRLNIQYF. CDR3 in DNA: TGCGCCAGCAGCCAAGATATAGGGCCACGACTAAACATTCAGTACTTC.

This clonotype has a handful of counts. This chain joins TRBV6-6 and TRBJ2-2, with D perhaps matching TRBD1 (5 bases). Germline assignment: CDR1 MNHNY and CDR2 SVGAGI (reference sequence). Trimming cost V 4 bases and J 7 bases, with 10 bases left between them. The CDR3 length is 13 residues. Written as DNA, the CDR3 is TGTGCCAGCAGTTCTGGGGCGAGCGGGGAGCTGTTTTTT. Residues: CASSSGASGELFF.

The CDR3 sequence: CAWIQQGHGSPLHF. DNA of the CDR3: TGTGCCTGGATCCAACAGGGGCATGGTTCACCCCTCCACTTT. This chain links TRBV30 with TRBJ1-6, with 7 nucleotides matching TRBD1. Germline CDR1 and CDR2: GTSNPN and SVGIG (reference sequence). The CDR3 loop spans 14 amino acids. Losses at the gene ends were 4 bases for V and 9 bases for J; bases not matched to a gene: 9.

CDR3 amino acids: CASSPTGDRGSEQYF. The CDR3 bases are TGCGCCAGCAGCCCCACGGGGGACAGGGGTAGCGAGCAGTACTTC. The J gene is TRBJ2-7, the V gene TRBV10-2, with 10 bases that match TRBD1. The CDR3 loop spans 15 amino acids. Per germline, CDR1 WSHSY and CDR2 SAAADI. The J segment lost 6 bases and the V segment lost 6 bases, leaving 11 bases of the junction unmatched.